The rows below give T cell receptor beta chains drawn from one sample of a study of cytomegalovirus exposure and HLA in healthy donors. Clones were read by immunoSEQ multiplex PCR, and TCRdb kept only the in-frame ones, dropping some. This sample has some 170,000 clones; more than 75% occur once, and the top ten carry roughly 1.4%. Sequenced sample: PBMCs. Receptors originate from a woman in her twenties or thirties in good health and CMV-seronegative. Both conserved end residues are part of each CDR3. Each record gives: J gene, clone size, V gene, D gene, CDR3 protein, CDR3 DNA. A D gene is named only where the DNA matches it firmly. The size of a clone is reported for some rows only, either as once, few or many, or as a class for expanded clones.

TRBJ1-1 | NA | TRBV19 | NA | CASSIDGRGVGMNTEAFF | TGTGCCAGTAGTATAGATGGCAGGGGAGTAGGGATGAACACTGAAGCTTTCTTT
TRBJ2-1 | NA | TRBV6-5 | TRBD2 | CASSLAGLDYNEQFF | TGTGCCAGCAGTTTAGCGGGGCTGGATTACAATGAGCAGTTCTTC
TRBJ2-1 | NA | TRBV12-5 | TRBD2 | CASGLVAGEQFF | TGTGCTAGTGGTTTAGTAGCGGGTGAGCAGTTCTTC
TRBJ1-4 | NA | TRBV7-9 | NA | CASLGSGEGNEKLFF | TGTGCCAGCCTGGGCTCGGGAGAGGGGAATGAAAAACTGTTTTTT
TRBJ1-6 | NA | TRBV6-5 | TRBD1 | CASKDRGSYNSPLHF | TGTGCCAGCAAAGACAGGGGCTCCTATAATTCACCCCTCCACTTT
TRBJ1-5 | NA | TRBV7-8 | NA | CASSLSGTAFIQPQHF | TGTGCCAGCAGTTTAAGCGGGACCGCTTTTATACAGCCCCAGCATTTT
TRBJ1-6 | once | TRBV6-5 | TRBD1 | CASRWDRANSPLHF | TGTGCCAGCAGATGGGACAGGGCCAATTCACCCCTCCACTTT
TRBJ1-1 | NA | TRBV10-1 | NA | CASRARRGGEAFF | TGCGCCAGCAGAGCACGCAGGGGCGGTGAAGCTTTCTTT
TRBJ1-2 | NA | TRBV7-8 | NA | CASSSPGEFGGYTF | TGTGCCAGCAGCTCCCCGGGGGAGTTTGGTGGCTACACCTTC
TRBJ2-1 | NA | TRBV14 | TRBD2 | CASSRPTSGAINEQFF | TGTGCCAGCAGCCGCCCGACTAGCGGGGCCATCAATGAGCAGTTCTTC
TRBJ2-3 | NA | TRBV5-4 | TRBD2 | CASSPPNSGGPGRYF | TGTGCCAGCAGCCCCCCGAATAGCGGGGGACCCGGTCGGTATTTT
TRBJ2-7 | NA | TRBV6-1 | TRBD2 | CASSETSGGAYEQYF | TGTGCCAGCAGTGAGACTAGCGGGGGGGCCTACGAGCAGTACTTC
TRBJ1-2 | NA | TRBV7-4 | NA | CASSFGKDSYGYTF | TGTGCCAGCAGCTTCGGTAAGGACAGTTATGGCTACACCTTC
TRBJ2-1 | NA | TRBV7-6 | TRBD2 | CASSPSTSGIYNEQFF | TGTGCCAGCAGCCCGAGTACTAGCGGGATCTACAATGAGCAGTTCTTC
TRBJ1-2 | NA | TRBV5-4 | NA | CASSQETRSGEGYTF | TGTGCCAGCAGCCAAGAAACTAGGTCAGGAGAGGGCTACACCTTC
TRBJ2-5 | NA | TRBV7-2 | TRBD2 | CASSSMPGLAGGQETQYF | TGTGCCAGCAGCTCTATGCCGGGACTAGCGGGGGGGCAAGAGACCCAGTACTTC
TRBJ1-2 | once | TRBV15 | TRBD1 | CATSRDRGAWGYTF | TGTGCCACCAGCAGAGACAGGGGGGCTTGGGGCTACACCTTC
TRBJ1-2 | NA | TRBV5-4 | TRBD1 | CASSLDRTGNYGYTF | TGTGCCAGCAGCTTGGACCGGACAGGAAACTATGGCTACACCTTC
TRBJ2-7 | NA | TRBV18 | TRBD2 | CASSPFRGGARKEQYF | TGTGCCAGCTCACCATTTCGCGGGGGGGCCAGAAAGGAGCAGTACTTC
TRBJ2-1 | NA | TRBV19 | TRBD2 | CASSLTSGGYSYNEQFF | TGTGCCAGTAGTCTTACTAGCGGGGGATATTCCTACAATGAGCAGTTCTTC
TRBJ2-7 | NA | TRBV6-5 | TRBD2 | CASRLLFSGGFEQYF | TGTGCCAGCAGACTCCTCTTTAGCGGGGGATTTGAGCAGTACTTC
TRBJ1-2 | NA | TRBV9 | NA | CASSVGQGLWGYTF | TGTGCCAGCAGCGTAGGGCAGGGCTTATGGGGCTACACCTTC
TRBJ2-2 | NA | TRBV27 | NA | CASSLGTTNTGELFF | TGTGCCAGCAGTTTAGGGACAACGAACACCGGGGAGCTGTTTTTT
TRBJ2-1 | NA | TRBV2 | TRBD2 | CASSRTSGGNNEQFF | TGTGCCAGCAGTAGGACTAGCGGGGGGAACAATGAGCAGTTCTTC
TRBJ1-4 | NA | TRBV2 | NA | CASSEGVTNEKLFF | TGTGCCAGCAGCGAGGGGGTAACTAATGAAAAACTGTTTTTT
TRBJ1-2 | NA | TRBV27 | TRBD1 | CASSLQQGPNYGYTF | TGTGCCAGCAGTTTACAACAGGGGCCTAACTATGGCTACACCTTC
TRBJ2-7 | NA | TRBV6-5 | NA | CASSYNGQAYEQYF | TGTGCCAGCAGTTACAATGGGCAGGCCTACGAGCAGTACTTC
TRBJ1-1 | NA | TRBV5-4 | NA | CASSGGGANEAFF | TGTGCCAGCAGCGGGGGCGGAGCAAATGAAGCTTTCTTT
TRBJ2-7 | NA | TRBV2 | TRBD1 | CASQFSGTGDEQYF | TGTGCCAGTCAGTTTTCCGGGACAGGAGACGAGCAGTACTTC
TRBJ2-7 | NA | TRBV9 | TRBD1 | CASSVATGTGPYEQYF | TGTGCCAGCAGCGTAGCTACCGGGACAGGGCCCTACGAGCAGTACTTC